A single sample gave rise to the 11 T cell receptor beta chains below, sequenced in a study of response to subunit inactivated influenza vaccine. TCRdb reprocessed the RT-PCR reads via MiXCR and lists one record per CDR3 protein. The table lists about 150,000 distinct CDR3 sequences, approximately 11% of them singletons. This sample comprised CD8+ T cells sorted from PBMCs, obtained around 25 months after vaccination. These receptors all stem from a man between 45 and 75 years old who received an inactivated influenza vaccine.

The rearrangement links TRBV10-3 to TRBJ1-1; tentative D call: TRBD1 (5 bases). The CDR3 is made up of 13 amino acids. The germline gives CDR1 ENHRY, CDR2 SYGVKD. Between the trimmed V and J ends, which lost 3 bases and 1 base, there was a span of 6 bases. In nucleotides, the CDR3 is TGTGCCATCAGTGACAGGGCGAACACTGAAGCTTTCTTT. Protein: CAISDRANTEAFF.

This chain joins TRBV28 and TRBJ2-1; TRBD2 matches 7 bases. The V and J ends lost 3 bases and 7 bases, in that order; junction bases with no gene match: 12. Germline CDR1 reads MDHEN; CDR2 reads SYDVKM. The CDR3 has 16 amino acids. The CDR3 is CASSLLAGARINEQFF. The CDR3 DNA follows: TGTGCCAGCAGTTTGCTCGCGGGAGCAAGAATTAATGAGCAGTTCTTC. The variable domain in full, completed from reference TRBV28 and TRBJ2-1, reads DVKVTQSSRYLVKRTGEKVFLECVQDMDHENMFWYRQDPGLGLRLIYFSYDVKMKEKGDIPEGYSVSREKKERFSLILESASTNQTSMYLCASSLLAGARINEQFFGPGTRLTVL.

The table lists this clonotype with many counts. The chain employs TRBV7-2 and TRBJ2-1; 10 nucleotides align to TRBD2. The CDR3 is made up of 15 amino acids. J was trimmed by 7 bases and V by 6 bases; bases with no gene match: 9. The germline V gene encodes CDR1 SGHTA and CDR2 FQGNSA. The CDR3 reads CASSSSGSVWNEQFF. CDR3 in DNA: TGTGCCAGCAGTTCTAGCGGGAGTGTATGGAATGAGCAGTTCTTC. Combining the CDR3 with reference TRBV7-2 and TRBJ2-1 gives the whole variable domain GAGVSQSPSNKVTEKGKDVELRCDPISGHTALYWYRQSLGQGLEFLIYFQGNSAPDKSGLPSDRFSAERTGGSVSTLTIQRTQQEDSAVYLCASSSSGSVWNEQFFGPGTRLTVL.

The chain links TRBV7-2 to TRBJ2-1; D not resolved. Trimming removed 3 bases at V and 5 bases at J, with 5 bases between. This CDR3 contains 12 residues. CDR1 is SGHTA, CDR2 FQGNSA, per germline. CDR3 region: CASSFVNNEQFF. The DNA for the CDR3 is TGTGCCAGCAGCTTTGTTAACAATGAGCAGTTCTTC.

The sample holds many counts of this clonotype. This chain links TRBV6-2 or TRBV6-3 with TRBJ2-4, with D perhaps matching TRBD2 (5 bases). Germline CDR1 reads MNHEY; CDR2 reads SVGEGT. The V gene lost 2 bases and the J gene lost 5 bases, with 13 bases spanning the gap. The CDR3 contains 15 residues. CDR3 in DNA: TGTGCCAGCAGTTACCGCAGCGGCCCCCAAAACATTCAGTACTTC. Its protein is CASSYRSGPQNIQYF.

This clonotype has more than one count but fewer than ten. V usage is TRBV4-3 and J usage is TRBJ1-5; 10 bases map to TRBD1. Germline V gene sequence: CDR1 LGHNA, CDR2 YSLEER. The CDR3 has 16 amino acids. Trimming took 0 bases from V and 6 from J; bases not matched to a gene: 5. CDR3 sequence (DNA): TGCGCCAGCAGCCAAGATTGGGGACAGGGGAGTCAGCCCCAGCATTTT. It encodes CASSQDWGQGSQPQHF.

The CDR3 nucleotides read TGTGCCAGCAGTCGGTATGGGACGATTTCGACTTATGGCTACACCTTC. Its translation is CASSRYGTISTYGYTF. The chain couples TRBV6-2 or TRBV6-3 to TRBJ1-2, with a weak D call TRBD1 (5 bases). The germline V and J ends were trimmed by 5 bases and 5 bases, with 21 bases remaining between them. Per the germline V gene, CDR1 is MNHEY and CDR2 is SVGEGT. The CDR3 is 16 amino acids.

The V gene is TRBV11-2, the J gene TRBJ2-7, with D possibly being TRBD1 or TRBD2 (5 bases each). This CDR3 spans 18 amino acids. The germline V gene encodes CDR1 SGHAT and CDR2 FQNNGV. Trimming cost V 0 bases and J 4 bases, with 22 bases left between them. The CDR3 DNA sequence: TGTGCCAGCAGCTTAGAATCCTTTCGGGACGGGAAAGGGTACGAGCAGTACTTC. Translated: CASSLESFRDGKGYEQYF. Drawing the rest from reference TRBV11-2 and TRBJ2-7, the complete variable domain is EAGVAQSPRYKIIEKRQSVAFWCNPISGHATLYWYQQILGQGPKLLIQFQNNGVVDDSQLPKDRFSAERLKGVDSTLKIQPAKLEDSAVYLCASSLESFRDGKGYEQYFGPGTRLTVT.

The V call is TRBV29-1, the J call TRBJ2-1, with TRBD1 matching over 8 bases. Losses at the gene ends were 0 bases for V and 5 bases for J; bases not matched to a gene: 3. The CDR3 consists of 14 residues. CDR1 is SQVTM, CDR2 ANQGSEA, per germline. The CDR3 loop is CSVEDWTGNNEQFF. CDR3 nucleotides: TGCAGCGTTGAAGATTGGACAGGGAACAATGAGCAGTTCTTC.

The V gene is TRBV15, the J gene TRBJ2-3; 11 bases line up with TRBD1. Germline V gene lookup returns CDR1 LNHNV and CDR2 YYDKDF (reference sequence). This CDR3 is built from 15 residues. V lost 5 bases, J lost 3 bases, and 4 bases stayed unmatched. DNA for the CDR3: TGTGCCACCAGCGGACAGGGGGCTGGGACAGATACGCAGTATTTT. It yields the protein CATSGQGAGTDTQYF.

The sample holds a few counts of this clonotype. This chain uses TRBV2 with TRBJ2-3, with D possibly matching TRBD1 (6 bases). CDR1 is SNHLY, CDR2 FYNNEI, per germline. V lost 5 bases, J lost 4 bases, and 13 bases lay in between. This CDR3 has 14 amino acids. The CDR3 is CASSTGDTPDTQYF. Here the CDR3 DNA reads TGTGCCAGCAGTACCGGGGACACGCCAGATACGCAGTATTTT.